The 26 T cell receptor beta chains below all came from one sample that was sequenced in a study of CD8 T cells in Susac syndrome. RNA amounts of about 0.5 to 1 ug underwent reverse transcription with random hexamers. MiXCR, applied by TCRdb to the immunoSEQ multiplex PCR reads, yields one record per CDR3 protein. The data contain about 290,000 distinct CDR3 sequences, around 85% of them singletons. The sample was CD8+ T cells from PBMCs. The receptors originated from a human donor with multiple sclerosis.

The J gene is TRBJ2-7, the V gene TRBV29-1; D remains unclear. Deletions cut 3 bases from V and 6 bases from J, with 6 bases between. The germline V gene has CDR1 SQVTM and CDR2 ANQGSEA. The CDR3 has 10 amino acids. The CDR3 loop is CSVEQAEQYF. CDR3 in DNA: TGCAGCGTTGAGCAGGCCGAGCAGTACTTC.

The chain combines TRBV12-3 or TRBV12-4 with TRBJ2-1; D is uncertain. This CDR3 contains 13 residues. V lost 5 bases to trimming and J lost 6 bases, with 11 bases between them. The CDR3 is CASSRVLRNEQFF. Written as DNA, the CDR3 is TGTGCCAGCAGTCGGGTCCTCCGCAATGAGCAGTTCTTC.

CDR3: CASSGTSGSGFKQYF. In nucleotides, the CDR3 is TGTGCCAGCAGTGGGACTAGCGGGAGCGGTTTCAAGCAGTACTTC. V is TRBV6-2 or TRBV6-3 and J is TRBJ2-7; TRBD2 matches at 14 bases. The ends lost 5 bases at V and 8 bases at J; junction bases unmatched: 8. The CDR3 is 15 amino acids. Germline CDR1 is MNHEY and CDR2 is SVGEGT.

The rearrangement links TRBV9 to TRBJ2-7; 10 bases map to TRBD1. Germline values: CDR1 SGDLS, CDR2 YYNGEE. This CDR3 has 16 amino acids. The V segment lost 2 bases and the J segment 6 bases; nucleotides outside the gene matches: 11. The CDR3 DNA reads TGTGCCAGCAGCGTGGGCCCCCTGGACAGGGGGTTCGAGCAGTACTTC. This gives the protein CASSVGPLDRGFEQYF.

This clonotype turned up a few times. This chain connects TRBV6-1 to TRBJ2-1, with TRBD1 identical over 7 bases. CDR1 MNHNS and CDR2 SASEGT come from the germline V gene. The junction had 10 bases not matched to a gene; V was cut back by 5 bases and J by 0 bases. The CDR3 extends over 17 amino acids. CDR3: CASSLPPTGNSYNEQFF. CDR3 coding DNA: TGTGCCAGCAGTCTCCCACCGACAGGGAACTCCTACAATGAGCAGTTCTTC.

The chain employs TRBV27 and TRBJ2-7; 9 nucleotides agree with TRBD1. The V and J ends lost 3 bases and 6 bases, in that order; junction bases with no gene match: 6. Germline V gene lookup returns CDR1 MNHEY and CDR2 SMNVEV (reference sequence). This CDR3 contains 14 residues. CDR3 residues: CASSLGGQGTEQYF. The CDR3 DNA reads TGTGCCAGCAGTTTGGGGGGACAGGGAACCGAGCAGTACTTC.

The chain uses TRBV7-6 and TRBJ2-7, with 12 bases fitting TRBD2. CDR3 length: 17 residues. Looked up from germline, CDR1 is SGHVS and CDR2 is FNYEAQ. V dropped 0 bases and J dropped 4; count of bases not matched to a gene: 7. DNA for the CDR3: TGTGCCAGCAGCTTAGCTTGGACTAGCGGGATTCTTTACGAGCAGTACTTC. It specifies CASSLAWTSGILYEQYF.

The rearrangement uses TRBV18 and TRBJ2-2; D may be TRBD2 (5 bases). Germline assignment: CDR1 KGHSH and CDR2 LQKENI. The V end was cut by 3 bases, the J end by 8 bases, with 19 bases between. CDR3 length: 16 amino acids. CDR3 sequence reads: CASSPGSTTRRGELFF. The CDR3 nucleotides are TGTGCCAGCTCACCGGGGTCCACAACCCGGAGGGGGGAGCTGTTTTTT.

This clonotype was counted between two and nine times. CDR3 sequence reads: CASSGGTGHYEQYF. DNA for the CDR3: TGTGCCAGCAGCGGTGGGACAGGGCACTACGAGCAGTACTTC. The chain couples TRBV9 to TRBJ2-7; 9 bases map to TRBD1. V lost 3 bases and J lost 3; bases outside the gene matches: 4. This CDR3 is 14 amino acids long. CDR1 and CDR2 from the germline V gene are SGDLS and YYNGEE.

This clonotype was found once. Germline and junction disagree at one end, which may indicate a read error. The V and J genes are TRBV15 and TRBJ1-3, with 8 bases matching TRBD1. This CDR3 region has 16 residues. The germline CDR1 and CDR2 sequences are LNHNV and YYDKDF (reference sequence). CDR3: CATSRRYRGSGNAIYF. For the CDR3, the DNA is TGTGCCACCAGCAGAAGATACAGGGGGTCAGGAAACGCCATATATTTT.

V and J are TRBV5-6 and TRBJ1-2, with 8 bases that match TRBD1. The germline V gene has CDR1 SGHDT and CDR2 YYEEEE. Trimming cost V 3 bases and J 11 bases; bases outside gene matches: 9. This CDR3 comprises 13 residues. The CDR3 DNA reads as TGTGCCAGCAGCTGGGACAGGTCTATGGGGTACACCTTC. Amino acid sequence: CASSWDRSMGYTF.

The chain carries TRBV27 and TRBJ2-7; 9 bases align to TRBD2. The germline V gene has CDR1 MNHEY and CDR2 SMNVEV (reference sequence). The CDR3 is 15 residues long. After removal of 0 bases from V and 6 bases from J, the junction contained 6 bases not matched to a gene. The CDR3: CASSLSLAGSIEQYF. The CDR3 nucleotides read TGTGCCAGCAGTTTATCCCTAGCGGGGAGCATCGAGCAGTACTTC.

This chain joins TRBV7-6 and TRBJ2-1, with TRBD2 matching over 9 bases. After removal of 7 bases from V and 2 bases from J, the junction contained 6 bases not matched to a gene. The germline CDR1 and CDR2 sequences are SGHVS and FNYEAQ. The CDR3 runs to 15 residues. CDR3 in DNA: TGTGCCAGCACCCCGGCGGGAGGGACCTACAATGAGCAGTTCTTC. Protein: CASTPAGGTYNEQFF.

This chain uses TRBV3-1 with TRBJ1-1; D not resolved. This CDR3 comprises 14 residues. V dropped 4 bases and J dropped 4 bases, with 13 bases sitting between them. Germline CDR1 is LGHDT and CDR2 is YNNKEL (reference sequence). The CDR3 protein is CASSPGSGLTEAFF. The CDR3 nucleotides are TGTGCCAGCAGCCCAGGCTCCGGGCTCACTGAAGCTTTCTTT.

This chain's CDR3 is CASGARRENTDTQYF. CDR3 coding DNA: TGTGCCTCAGGGGCCAGGCGGGAGAACACAGATACGCAGTATTTT. The chain links TRBV24-1 to TRBJ2-3; TRBD2 is a possible D gene (7 bases). CDR1 and CDR2 from the germline V gene are KGHDR and SFDVKD. CDR3 length: 15 amino acids. Trimming cost V 12 bases and J 2 bases, with 20 bases left between them.

The chain couples TRBV14 to TRBJ2-3, with D unresolved. This CDR3 is 17 amino acids long. V was clipped by 0 bases and J by 0 bases, with 13 bases between them. Germline-derived CDR1 and CDR2 are SGHDN and FVKESK. CDR3 DNA sequence: TGTGCCAGCAGCCAAGAAGAGAAACATCCTAGCACAGATACGCAGTATTTT. Amino acid sequence: CASSQEEKHPSTDTQYF.

This clonotype was detected a few times. V usage is TRBV6-1 and J usage is TRBJ1-2; D is unclear. The germline V gene has CDR1 MNHNS and CDR2 SASEGT. The CDR3 has 16 residues. V gave up 11 bases and J gave up 1 base, with 23 bases separating them. CDR3 region: CAVLRDTRPVNYGYTF. CDR3 bases: TGTGCCGTGCTCCGGGATACCCGACCCGTTAACTATGGCTACACCTTC.

This sequence joins TRBV12-3 or TRBV12-4 and TRBJ1-1, with a weak D call TRBD1 (5 bases). Trimming shortened V by 0 bases and J by 4 bases, and 18 bases separated the two germline ends. There are 17 residues in the CDR3. The CDR3 sequence is CASSLAFLGVEATEAFF. The CDR3 DNA is TGTGCCAGCAGTTTAGCCTTTCTGGGGGTAGAGGCCACTGAAGCTTTCTTT.

DNA for the CDR3: TGTGCCAGCAGTCCGGTGGGCGCGGGGGGTCAAGAGACCCAGTACTTC. Protein sequence: CASSPVGAGGQETQYF. This rearrangement joins TRBV6-1 to TRBJ2-5, with 8 bases lining up with TRBD2. Germline V lookup: CDR1 MNHNS, CDR2 SASEGT. V shed 5 bases, J shed 2 bases, and the junction held 10 bases outside the gene matches. CDR3 size: 16 residues.

The chain combines TRBV12-3 or TRBV12-4 with TRBJ2-3, with a possible D match to TRBD2 (6 bases). This CDR3 contains 15 residues. The V end was cut by 7 bases, the J end by 1 base, with 15 bases between. This CDR3 is CASTLTRRGTDTQYF. CDR3 sequence (DNA): TGTGCCAGCACACTGACTAGACGGGGCACAGATACGCAGTATTTT.

The V gene is TRBV20-1, the J gene TRBJ1-2; D not certain. Germline V gives CDR1 DFQATT, CDR2 SNEGSKA (reference sequence). With 0 bases removed from V and 8 bases from J, the gap between germline ends came to 10 bases. The CDR3 loop spans 12 amino acids. CDR3 region: CSARESDAGYTF. CDR3 in DNA: TGCAGTGCTAGAGAATCTGACGCGGGCTACACCTTC.

The V and J genes are TRBV15 and TRBJ2-7; D is undetermined. Germline V lookup: CDR1 LNHNV, CDR2 YYDKDF (reference sequence). The CDR3 has 13 residues. Trimming cost V 1 base and J 5 bases, with 9 bases left between them. In DNA, the CDR3 is TGTGCCACCAGCAGAGGCCACAGTGACGAGCAGTACTTC. Protein: CATSRGHSDEQYF.

This clonotype turned up a few times. V is TRBV7-2 and J is TRBJ2-7, with D unresolved. CDR1 and CDR2 from the germline V gene are SGHTA and FQGNSA. V lost 4 bases and J lost 7, with 8 bases in between. The CDR3 length is 11 residues. The CDR3 DNA reads TGTGCCAGCAGCTACGCATGGGAGCAGTACTTC. The encoded protein is CASSYAWEQYF.

The V gene is TRBV5-6, the J gene TRBJ1-1; TRBD1 might be the D (6 bases). The V gene's germline CDR1 is SGHDT and CDR2 YYEEEE. V was cut by 2 bases and J by 7 bases, with 12 bases left in between. The CDR3 spans 13 residues. The CDR3 DNA follows: TGTGCCAGCAGCTTACGTACAGGGTTTGAAGCTTTCTTT. This translates into CASSLRTGFEAFF.

A word on this clonotype: At one of its ends the junction is not consistent with the germline gene, which may arise from a read error. The chain employs TRBV7-9 and TRBJ2-3; 8 nucleotides line up with TRBD1. This CDR3 contains 15 residues. The V gene's germline CDR1 is SEHNR and CDR2 FQNEAQ (reference sequence). The CDR3: CASSYRAGTGDTQFF. CDR3 nucleotide sequence: TGTGCCAGCAGCTACCGAGCCGGGACAGGAGATACGCAGTTTTTT. Using reference TRBV7-9 and TRBJ2-3 for the parts outside the CDR3, the full variable domain is DTGVSQNPRHKITKRGQNVTFRCDPISEHNRLYWYRQTLGQGPEFLTYFQNEAQLEKSRLLSDRFSAERPKGSFSTLEIQRTEQGDSAMYLCASSYRAGTGDTQFFGPGTRLTVL.

The rearrangement uses TRBV28 and TRBJ1-4; no clear D. Trimming shortened V by 6 bases and J by 6 bases, and 26 bases separated the two germline ends. This CDR3 contains 18 residues. CDR1 and CDR2 (germline): MDHEN, SYDVKM. This CDR3 reads CASSPLSRLRSPDEKLFF. In DNA form, the CDR3 reads TGTGCCAGCAGCCCATTGTCTCGGCTCCGGAGTCCGGATGAAAAACTGTTTTTT.